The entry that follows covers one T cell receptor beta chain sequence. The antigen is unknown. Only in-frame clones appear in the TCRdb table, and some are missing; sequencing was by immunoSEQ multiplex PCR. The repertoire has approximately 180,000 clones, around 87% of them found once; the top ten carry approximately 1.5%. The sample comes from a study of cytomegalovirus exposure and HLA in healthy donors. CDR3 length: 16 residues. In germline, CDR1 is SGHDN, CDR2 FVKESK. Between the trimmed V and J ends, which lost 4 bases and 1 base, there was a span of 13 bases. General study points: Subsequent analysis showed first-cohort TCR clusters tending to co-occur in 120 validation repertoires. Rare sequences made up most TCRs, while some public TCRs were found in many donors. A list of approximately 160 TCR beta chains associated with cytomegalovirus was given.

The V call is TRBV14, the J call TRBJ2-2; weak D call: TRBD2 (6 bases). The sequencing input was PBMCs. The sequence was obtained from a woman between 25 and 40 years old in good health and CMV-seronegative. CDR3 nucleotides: TGTGCCAGCAGCCGCCCCTGGCGGGGGAACACCGGGGAGCTGTTTTTT. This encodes CASSRPWRGNTGELFF.